Presented here are 4 T cell receptor beta chains from one specimen sequenced in a study of cytomegalovirus exposure and HLA in healthy donors. PCR used 60 Vbeta primers and 13 Jbeta primers. Here immunoSEQ multiplex PCR was the method, and the copy in TCRdb shows in-frame clones only, minus some. This sample has around 190,000 clones, with approximately 80% found just once. Input material: PBMCs. These receptors all stem from a woman aged 25 to 39 in good health and CMV-seronegative.

In its sample, this clone was seen a few times. The V call is TRBV7-9, the J call TRBJ2-7; TRBD2 is a possible D gene (6 bases). Trimming stripped 6 bases from V and 0 bases from J, with 12 bases between. The CDR3 totals 14 residues. The germline CDR1 and CDR2 sequences are SEHNR and FQNEAQ (reference sequence). The CDR3 spells CASRPLAASYEQYF. The CDR3 DNA sequence: TGTGCCAGCAGACCACTAGCCGCCTCCTACGAGCAGTACTTC.

The V and J genes are TRBV10-2 and TRBJ2-3; 10 positions match TRBD2. CDR1 WSHSY and CDR2 SAAADI come from the germline V gene. The trim removed 6 bases at V and 2 bases at J, leaving 14 bases unmatched. The CDR3 length is 18 residues. CDR3 sequence: CASSPLAGGTAFTDTQYF. In DNA, the CDR3 is TGCGCCAGCAGCCCGTTAGCGGGGGGAACAGCCTTCACAGATACGCAGTATTTT.

This clone was observed a single time. This rearrangement joins TRBV2 to TRBJ2-2; TRBD1 might be the D (5 bases). Germline CDR1 SNHLY, CDR2 FYNNEI. Trimming left V 4 bases short and J 4 bases short, with 13 bases between. The CDR3 runs to 15 residues. This CDR3 reads CASSALSGATGELFF. The CDR3 nucleotides read TGTGCCAGCAGTGCCCTAAGTGGGGCCACCGGGGAGCTGTTTTTT.

V gene TRBV19 combines with J gene TRBJ2-1, with 13 bases fitting TRBD2. The V and J ends lost 7 bases and 4 bases, in that order; junction bases with no gene match: 7. Germline CDR1 and CDR2: LNHDA and SQIVND (reference sequence). CDR3 size: 16 residues. The CDR3 bases are TGTGCCAGTAAAGGAGCGACTAGCGGGGGGTACAATGAGCAGTTCTTC. Its translation is CASKGATSGGYNEQFF.